These 9 T cell receptor beta chains were all obtained from the same sample, sequenced in a study of cytomegalovirus exposure and HLA in healthy donors. PCR was performed using 60 Vbeta and 13 Jbeta primers. The data were produced by immunoSEQ multiplex PCR, yet TCRdb's version contains in-frame clones alone and is incomplete. The table has under 200,000 clones, roughly 77% seen once; the top ten hold approximately 0.39%. Sequencing was performed on PBMCs. Source of these receptors: a male donor in good health and CMV-seropositive.

This rearrangement joins TRBV7-9 to TRBJ2-1; D gene uncertain. Germline V gene sequence: CDR1 SEHNR, CDR2 FQNEAQ (reference sequence). The CDR3 contains 13 residues. V was trimmed by 5 bases and J by 6 bases, leaving 11 bases between them. The CDR3 DNA reads as TGTGCCAGCAGCCCTATGTCGTCCAATGAGCAGTTCTTC. It encodes CASSPMSSNEQFF.

The rearrangement uses TRBV7-2 and TRBJ2-7; the D gene is possibly TRBD2 (6 bases). Per the germline V gene, CDR1 is SGHTA and CDR2 is FQGNSA. The CDR3 consists of 14 residues. Trimming removed 5 bases from V and 4 bases from J, with 15 bases in between. In DNA form, the CDR3 reads TGTGCCAGCAGCCTTGGGGGGAGTAATTACGAGCAGTACTTC. The encoded protein is CASSLGGSNYEQYF.

The V gene is TRBV15, the J gene TRBJ2-7, with 8 bases matching TRBD1. Germline CDR1 is LNHNV and CDR2 is YYDKDF (reference sequence). With 3 bases clipped from V and 4 bases from J, the junction kept 2 bases outside the gene matches. The CDR3 is 13 amino acids. CDR3 amino acids: CATSRDRDYEQYF. DNA of the CDR3: TGTGCCACCAGCAGGGACAGGGATTACGAGCAGTACTTC.

Only a few counts were recorded for this clone. The chain couples TRBV6-5 to TRBJ2-3; 10 positions match TRBD1. The CDR3 runs 14 residues. Unmatched junction bases numbered 6, after V lost 6 bases and J lost 6 bases. Germline loops: CDR1 MNHEY, CDR2 SVGAGI. DNA of the CDR3: TGTGCCAGCAGATCGGGACAGGGGAGGGATACGCAGTATTTT. The encoded protein is CASRSGQGRDTQYF.

V usage is TRBV19 and J usage is TRBJ1-3, with 7 nucleotides matching TRBD1. V was pared by 5 bases and J by 2 bases, with 6 bases of the junction left unmatched. Germline-derived CDR1 and CDR2 are LNHDA and SQIVND (reference sequence). The CDR3 is made up of 15 amino acids. The CDR3 spells CASSHRDRAGNTIYF. CDR3 nucleotide sequence: TGTGCCAGTAGTCACAGAGACAGGGCTGGAAACACCATATATTTT.

This clone has just a few counts. The CDR3 DNA reads TGTGCCAGCAGCCAACCGGACAGAGGCGCGTCTGAAGCTTTCTTT. Protein sequence: CASSQPDRGASEAFF. The chain employs TRBV4-2 and TRBJ1-1; weak D call: TRBD1 (6 bases). The germline gives CDR1 LGHNA, CDR2 YNFKEQ. The CDR3 loop spans 15 amino acids. Trimming removed 2 bases at V and 6 bases at J, with 16 bases between.

This chain links TRBV19 with TRBJ1-5; 8 bases line up with TRBD1. V shed 0 bases and J 4 bases; nucleotides not matched to a gene: 2. The germline V gene encodes CDR1 LNHDA and CDR2 SQIVND (reference sequence). This CDR3 spans 15 amino acids. DNA for the CDR3: TGTGCCAGTAGTATAGATCGGGACAGGAATCAGCCCCAGCATTTT. It encodes CASSIDRDRNQPQHF.

The chain couples TRBV4-1 to TRBJ2-7, with 8 nucleotides matching TRBD2. V was pared by 5 bases and J by 4 bases, with 7 bases of the junction left unmatched. Germline CDR1 MGHRA, CDR2 YSYEKL. The CDR3 covers 14 residues. CDR3 amino acids: CASSFTGGTYEQYF. CDR3 nucleotide sequence: TGCGCCAGCAGCTTCACGGGAGGGACTTACGAGCAGTACTTC.

This clone has just one count. This chain connects TRBV13 to TRBJ2-1; 10 nucleotides align to TRBD2. The V segment lost 5 bases and the J segment 2 bases; nucleotides outside the gene matches: 9. Germline lookup yields CDR1 PRHDT and CDR2 FYEKMQ (reference sequence). The CDR3 extends over 17 amino acids. The CDR3 nucleotides read TGTGCCAGCAGCCCGGGAGAGCGGGGGGGCCCCTACAATGAGCAGTTCTTC. It codes for CASSPGERGGPYNEQFF.